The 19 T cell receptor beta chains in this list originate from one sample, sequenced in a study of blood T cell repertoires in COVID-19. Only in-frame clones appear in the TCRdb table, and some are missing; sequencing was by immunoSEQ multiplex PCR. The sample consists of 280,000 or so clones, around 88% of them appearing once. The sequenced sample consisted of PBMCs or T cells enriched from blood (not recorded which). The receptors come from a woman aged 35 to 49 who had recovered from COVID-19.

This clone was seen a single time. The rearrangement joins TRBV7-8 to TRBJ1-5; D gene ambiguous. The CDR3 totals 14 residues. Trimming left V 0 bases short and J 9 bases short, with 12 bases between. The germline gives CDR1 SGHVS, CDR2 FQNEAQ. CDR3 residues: CASSLAGSGGPQHF. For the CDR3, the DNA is TGTGCCAGCAGCTTAGCTGGTTCCGGTGGGCCCCAGCATTTT.

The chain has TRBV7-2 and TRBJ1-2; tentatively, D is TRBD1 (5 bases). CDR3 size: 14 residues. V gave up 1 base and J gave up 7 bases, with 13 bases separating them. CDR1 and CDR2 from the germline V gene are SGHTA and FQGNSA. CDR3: CASSLEAGRGGYTF. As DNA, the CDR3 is TGTGCCAGCAGCTTAGAAGCAGGGCGGGGTGGCTACACCTTC.

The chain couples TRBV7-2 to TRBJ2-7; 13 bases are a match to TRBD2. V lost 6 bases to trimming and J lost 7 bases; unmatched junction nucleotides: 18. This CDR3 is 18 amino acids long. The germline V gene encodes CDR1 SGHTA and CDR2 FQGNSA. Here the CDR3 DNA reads TGTGCCAGCAGTTCGCAATGGCAACTAGCGGGAGGGCCGCGGGAGCAGTACTTC. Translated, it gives CASSSQWQLAGGPREQYF.

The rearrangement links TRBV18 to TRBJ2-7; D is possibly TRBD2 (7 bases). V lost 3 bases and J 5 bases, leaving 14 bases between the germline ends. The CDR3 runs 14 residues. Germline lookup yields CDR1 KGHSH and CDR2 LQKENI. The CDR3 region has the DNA TGTGCCAGCTCACCTCGGGGGGCCGACAACGAGCAGTACTTC. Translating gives CASSPRGADNEQYF.

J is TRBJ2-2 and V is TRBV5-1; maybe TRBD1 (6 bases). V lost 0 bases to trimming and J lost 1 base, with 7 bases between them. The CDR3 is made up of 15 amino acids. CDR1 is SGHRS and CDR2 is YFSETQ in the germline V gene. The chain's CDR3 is CASSLARGNTGELFF. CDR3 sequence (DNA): TGCGCCAGCAGCTTGGCCAGGGGGAACACCGGGGAGCTGTTTTTT.

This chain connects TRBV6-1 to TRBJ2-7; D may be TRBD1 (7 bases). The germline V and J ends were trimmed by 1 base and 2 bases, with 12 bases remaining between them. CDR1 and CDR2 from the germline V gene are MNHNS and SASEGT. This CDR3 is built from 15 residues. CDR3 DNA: TGTGCCAGCAGTGAAGACAGGGGACTCCCCTACGAGCAGTACTTC. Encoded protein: CASSEDRGLPYEQYF.

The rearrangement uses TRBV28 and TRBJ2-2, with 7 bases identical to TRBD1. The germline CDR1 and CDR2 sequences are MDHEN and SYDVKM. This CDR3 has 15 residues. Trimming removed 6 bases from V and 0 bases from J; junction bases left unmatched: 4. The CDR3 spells CASRTGAANTGELFF. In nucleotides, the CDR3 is TGTGCCAGCAGAACAGGGGCGGCGAACACCGGGGAGCTGTTTTTT.

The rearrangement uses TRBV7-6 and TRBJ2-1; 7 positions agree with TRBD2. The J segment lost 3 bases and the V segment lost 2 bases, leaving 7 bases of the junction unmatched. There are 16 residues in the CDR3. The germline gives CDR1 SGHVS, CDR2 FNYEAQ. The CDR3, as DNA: TGTGCCAGCAGCTTACTCCCAGCGGGGCTCTACAATGAGCAGTTCTTC. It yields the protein CASSLLPAGLYNEQFF.

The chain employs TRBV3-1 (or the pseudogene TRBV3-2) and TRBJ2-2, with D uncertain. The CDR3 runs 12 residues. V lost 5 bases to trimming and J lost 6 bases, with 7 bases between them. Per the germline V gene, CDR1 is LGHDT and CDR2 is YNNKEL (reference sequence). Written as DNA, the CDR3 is TGTGCCAGCAGCTCCGGTTCCGGGGAGCTGTTTTTT. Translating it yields CASSSGSGELFF.

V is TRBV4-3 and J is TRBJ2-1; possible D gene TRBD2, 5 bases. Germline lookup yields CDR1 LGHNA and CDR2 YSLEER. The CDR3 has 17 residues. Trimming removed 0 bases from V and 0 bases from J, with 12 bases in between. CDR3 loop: CASSQELSRASYNEQFF. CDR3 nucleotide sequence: TGCGCCAGCAGCCAAGAGTTGTCGAGGGCCTCCTACAATGAGCAGTTCTTC.

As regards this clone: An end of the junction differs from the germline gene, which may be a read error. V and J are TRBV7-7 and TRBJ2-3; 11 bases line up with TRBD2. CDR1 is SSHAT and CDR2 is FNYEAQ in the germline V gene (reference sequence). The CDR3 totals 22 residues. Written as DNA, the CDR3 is TGTGCTAGCAGCTCTAGGGGTGCGGGAACTAGCGGGAGACCATCTAGCACAGATACGCAGTATTTT. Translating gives CASSSRGAGTSGRPSSTDTQYF.

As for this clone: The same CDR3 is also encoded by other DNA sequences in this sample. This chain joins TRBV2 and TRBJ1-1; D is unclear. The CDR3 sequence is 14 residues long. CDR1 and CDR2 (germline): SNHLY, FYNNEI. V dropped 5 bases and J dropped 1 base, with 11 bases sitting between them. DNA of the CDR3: TGTGCCAGCAGTTCGCGGGTTGGGAACACTGAAGCTTTCTTT. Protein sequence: CASSSRVGNTEAFF.

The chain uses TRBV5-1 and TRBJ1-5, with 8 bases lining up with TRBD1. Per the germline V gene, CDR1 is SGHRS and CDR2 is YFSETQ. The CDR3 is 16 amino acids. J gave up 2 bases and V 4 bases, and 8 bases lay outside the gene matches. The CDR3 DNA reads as TGCGCCAGCAGCACGAGGACGGACAGGGGCAATCAGCCCCAGCATTTT. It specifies CASSTRTDRGNQPQHF.

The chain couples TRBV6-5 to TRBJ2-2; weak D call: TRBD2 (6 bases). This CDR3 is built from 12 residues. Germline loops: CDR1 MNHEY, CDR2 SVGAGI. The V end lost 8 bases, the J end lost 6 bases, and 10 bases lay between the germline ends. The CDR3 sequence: CASRPGAGELFF. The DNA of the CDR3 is TGTGCCAGCCGCCCGGGGGCCGGGGAGCTGTTTTTT.

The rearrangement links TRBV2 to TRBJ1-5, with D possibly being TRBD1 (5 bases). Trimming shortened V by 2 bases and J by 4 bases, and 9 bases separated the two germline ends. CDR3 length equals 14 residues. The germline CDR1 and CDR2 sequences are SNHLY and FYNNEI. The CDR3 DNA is TGTGCCAGCAGTGAATTCAGGGAAAATCAGCCCCAGCATTTT. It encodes CASSEFRENQPQHF.

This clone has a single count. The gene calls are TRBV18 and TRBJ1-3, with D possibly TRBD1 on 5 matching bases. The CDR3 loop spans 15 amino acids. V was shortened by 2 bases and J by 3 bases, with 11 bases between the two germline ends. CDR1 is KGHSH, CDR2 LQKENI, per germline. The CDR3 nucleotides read TGTGCCAGCTCACCAGGTCGCGGGGGTGGAAACACCATATATTTT. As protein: CASSPGRGGGNTIYF. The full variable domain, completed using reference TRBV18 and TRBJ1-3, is NAGVMQNPRHLVRRRGQEARLRCSPMKGHSHVYWYRQLPEEGLKFMVYLQKENIIDESGMPKERFSAEFPKEGPSILRIQQVVRGDSAAYFCASSPGRGGGNTIYFGEGSWLTVV.

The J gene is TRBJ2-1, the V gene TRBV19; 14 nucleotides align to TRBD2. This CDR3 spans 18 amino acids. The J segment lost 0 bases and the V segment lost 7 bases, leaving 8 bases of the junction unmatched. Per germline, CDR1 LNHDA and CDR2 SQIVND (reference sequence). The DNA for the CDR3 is TGTGCCAGTAAGCAGACTAGCGGGAGGGCCTCCTCCTACAATGAGCAGTTCTTC. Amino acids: CASKQTSGRASSYNEQFF. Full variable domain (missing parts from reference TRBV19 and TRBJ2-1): DGGITQSPKYLFRKEGQNVTLSCEQNLNHDAMYWYRQDPGQGLRLIYYSQIVNDFQKGDIAEGYSVSREKKESFPLTVTSAQKNPTAFYLCASKQTSGRASSYNEQFFGPGTRLTVL.

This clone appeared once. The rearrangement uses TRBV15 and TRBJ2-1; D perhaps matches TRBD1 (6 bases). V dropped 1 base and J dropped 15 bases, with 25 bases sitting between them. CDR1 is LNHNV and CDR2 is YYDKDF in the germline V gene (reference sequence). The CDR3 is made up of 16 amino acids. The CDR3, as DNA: TGTGCCACCAGCAGAGCGGGACAACTGAGCGTCAGGCGGACGTTCTTC. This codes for CATSRAGQLSVRRTFF.

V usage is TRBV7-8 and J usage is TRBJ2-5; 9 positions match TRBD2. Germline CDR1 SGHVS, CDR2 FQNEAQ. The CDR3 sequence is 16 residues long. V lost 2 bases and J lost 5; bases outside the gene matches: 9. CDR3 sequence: CASSLSLAGTPETQYF. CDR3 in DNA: TGTGCCAGCAGCTTAAGTCTAGCGGGAACGCCGGAGACCCAGTACTTC.